This paragraph reports one T cell receptor beta chain. In germline, CDR1 is SGHRS, CDR2 YFSETQ. The CDR3 extends over 19 amino acids. The V gene lost 0 bases and the J gene lost 0 bases, with 22 bases spanning the gap. This specimen comes from a study of shared T cell receptors in the human thymus. The repertoire was sequenced with immunoSEQ multiplex PCR; TCRdb's copy has only in-frame clones and lacks some. Here the sample spans 600,000 or so clones, around 87% being singletons. The sample also formed part of further work on human thymus T cells. As reported in that work: In corrective heart surgery, resections were taken, and these provided the thymus tissue. Related research examined unrelated individuals and reported that their thymic repertoires overlapped highly.

The TCR sequence derives from a boy under two years old with a congenital heart defect. The specimen sequenced was thymocytes. This chain joins TRBV5-1 and TRBJ2-7; D is perhaps TRBD2 (7 bases). The chain's CDR3 is CASSLVRGGPPLSSYEQYF. DNA for the CDR3: TGCGCCAGCAGCTTGGTTAGGGGGGGCCCGCCTTTGAGCTCCTACGAGCAGTACTTC.